This T cell receptor beta chain was documented in a study of blood T cell repertoires in COVID-19. Study as a whole: COVID-19 samples, acute and convalescent, were from the United States, Italy and Spain. PBMCs, B-cell-depleted T cells, or T cells were the source of the cDNA or gDNA that made up the material.

In the source study's methods: Estimation of nucleated cell counts relied on the amplification of reference gene primers. Data came from immunoSEQ multiplex PCR; TCRdb stores just in-frame clones and leaves some out. The DNA was the basis for D and trimming; V, J and clone size are from that table. This table holds about 110,000 clones, roughly 82% found once. The germline gives CDR1 PRHDT, CDR2 FYEKMQ (reference sequence). There are 14 residues in the CDR3. The ends were cut back, 8 bases at V and 0 bases at J, with 10 bases in the middle. The chain has TRBV13 and TRBJ2-2; possibly TRBD1 for D (6 bases). This clonotype was sampled from a woman older than 75 with active or convalescent COVID-19. Material for sequencing was peripheral blood. CDR3 region: CASGEGANTGELFF. CDR3 sequence (DNA): TGTGCCAGCGGAGAGGGGGCGAACACCGGGGAGCTGTTTTTT.